This T cell receptor beta chain was captured in a study of blood T cell repertoires in COVID-19. Across the study: The United States, Italy and Spain provided the acute and convalescent COVID-19 samples. Sources were T cells, B-cell-depleted T cells, or PBMCs; the material itself was cDNA or gDNA.

This clone was counted between two and nine times. Per the original data handling: Amplification from reference gene primers served as the basis for estimated nucleated cell counts. The assay was immunoSEQ multiplex PCR, and TCRdb's table has in-frame clones only and misses some. V and J calls and clone size follow that table, whereas D and trimming were derived from the DNA. The sample includes approximately 180,000 clones, roughly 81% of them seen just once. V lost 0 bases, J lost 4 bases, and 5 bases stayed unmatched. The CDR3 runs to 15 residues. Germline V CDR1 and CDR2: SGHDT, YYEEEE. Patients of the Seattle cohort, enrolled during active infection, were followed longitudinally.

Sequencing was performed on peripheral blood. The J gene is TRBJ1-1, the V gene TRBV5-6; 8 nucleotides agree with TRBD1. The receptor comes from a woman at least 80 years old with COVID-19, enrolled during active disease. Here the CDR3 reads CASSLGGRGLTEAFF. The CDR3 bases are TGTGCCAGCAGCTTGGGAGGCAGGGGGCTCACTGAAGCTTTCTTT.